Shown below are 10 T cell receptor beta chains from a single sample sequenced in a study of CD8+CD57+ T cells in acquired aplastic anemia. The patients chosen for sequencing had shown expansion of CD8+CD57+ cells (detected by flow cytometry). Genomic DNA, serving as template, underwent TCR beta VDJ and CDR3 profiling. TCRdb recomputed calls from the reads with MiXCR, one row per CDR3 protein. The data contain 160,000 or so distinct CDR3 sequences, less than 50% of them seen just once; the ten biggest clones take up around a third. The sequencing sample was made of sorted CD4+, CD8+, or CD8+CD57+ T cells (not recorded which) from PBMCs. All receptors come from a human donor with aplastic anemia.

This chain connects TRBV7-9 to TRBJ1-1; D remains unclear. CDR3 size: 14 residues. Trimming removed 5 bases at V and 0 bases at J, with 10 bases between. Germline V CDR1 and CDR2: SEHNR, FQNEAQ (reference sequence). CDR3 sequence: CASSVNNMNTEAFF. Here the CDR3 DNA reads TGTGCCAGCAGCGTCAACAATATGAACACTGAAGCTTTCTTT.

As DNA, the CDR3 is TGTGCCACCAGTGCCGTTATGGGGGCCACAGATACGCAGTATTTT. It encodes CATSAVMGATDTQYF. The V and J genes are TRBV24-1 and TRBJ2-3, with D possibly being TRBD1 (6 bases). V was trimmed by 5 bases and J by 2 bases, leaving 13 bases between them. Germline CDR1 reads KGHDR; CDR2 reads SFDVKD. The CDR3 has 15 residues.

The CDR3 nucleotides are TGTGCCAGCAGCTTAGATATAGACACCCGGAGGGAAGGCTACACCTTC. The encoded protein is CASSLDIDTRREGYTF. This chain uses TRBV13 with TRBJ1-2; D remains ambiguous. V was trimmed by 1 base and J by 8 bases, leaving 20 bases between them. The V gene's germline CDR1 is PRHDT and CDR2 FYEKMQ (reference sequence). The CDR3 length is 16 residues.

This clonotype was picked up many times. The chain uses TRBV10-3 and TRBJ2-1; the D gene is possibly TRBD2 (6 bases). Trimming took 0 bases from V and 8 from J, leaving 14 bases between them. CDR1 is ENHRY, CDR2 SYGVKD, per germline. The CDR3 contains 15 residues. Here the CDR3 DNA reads TGTGCCATCAGTGAGTCGATTGGGACTTACTATGAGCAGTTCTTC. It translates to CAISESIGTYYEQFF.

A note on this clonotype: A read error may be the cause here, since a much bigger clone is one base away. As DNA, the CDR3 is TGCGCCAGCAGCCAAGATGAGGGACGGTGGGACACCGGGGAGCCGTTTTTT. Its protein is CASSQDEGRWDTGEPFF. The chain employs TRBV4-1 and TRBJ2-2; D perhaps matches TRBD1 (6 bases). The CDR3 has 17 amino acids. In germline, CDR1 is MGHRA, CDR2 YSYEKL.

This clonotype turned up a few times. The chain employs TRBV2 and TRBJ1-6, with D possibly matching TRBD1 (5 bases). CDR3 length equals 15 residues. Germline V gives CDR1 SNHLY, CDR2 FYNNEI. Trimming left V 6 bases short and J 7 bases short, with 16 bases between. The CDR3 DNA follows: TGTGCCAGCAGCGTCGTAGGGGAGCGGAATTCACCCCTCCACTTT. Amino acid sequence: CASSVVGERNSPLHF.

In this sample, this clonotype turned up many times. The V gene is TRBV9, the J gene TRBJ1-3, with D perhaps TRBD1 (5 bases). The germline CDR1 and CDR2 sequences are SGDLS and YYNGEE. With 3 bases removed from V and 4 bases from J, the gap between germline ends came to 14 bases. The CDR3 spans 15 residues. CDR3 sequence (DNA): TGTGCCAGCAGCGCAGGGTCCACTGGGGGAAACACCATATATTTT. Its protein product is CASSAGSTGGNTIYF.

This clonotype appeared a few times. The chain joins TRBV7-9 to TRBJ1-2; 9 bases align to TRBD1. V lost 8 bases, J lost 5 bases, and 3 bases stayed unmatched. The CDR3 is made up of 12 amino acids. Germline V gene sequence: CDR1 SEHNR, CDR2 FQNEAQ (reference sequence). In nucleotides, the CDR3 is TGTGCCAGCGTCGGGACAGGGTATGGCTACACCTTC. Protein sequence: CASVGTGYGYTF.

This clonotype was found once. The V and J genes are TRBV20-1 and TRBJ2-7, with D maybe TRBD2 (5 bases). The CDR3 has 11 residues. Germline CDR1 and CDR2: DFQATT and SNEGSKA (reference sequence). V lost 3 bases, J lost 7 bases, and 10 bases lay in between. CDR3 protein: CSARRESEQYF. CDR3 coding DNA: TGCAGTGCTAGGAGGGAATCTGAGCAGTACTTC.

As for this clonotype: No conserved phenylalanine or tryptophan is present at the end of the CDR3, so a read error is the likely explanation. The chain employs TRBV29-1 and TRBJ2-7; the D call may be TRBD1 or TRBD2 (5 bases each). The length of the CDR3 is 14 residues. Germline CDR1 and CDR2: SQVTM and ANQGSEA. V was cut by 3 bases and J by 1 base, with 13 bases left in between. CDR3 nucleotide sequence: TGCAGCGTTGAGGTGAGGGGCAGTTCCTACGAGCAGTACTGC. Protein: CSVEVRGSSYEQYC.